These T cell receptor beta chains were read from a single sample in a study of Ad26.COV2.S vaccination and SARS-CoV-2 variants. Assay used: immunoSEQ multiplex PCR; TCRdb lists only in-frame clones, some missing. The data show some 450,000 clones, about 90% seen once. This specimen was peripheral blood, taken in a trial of Ad26.COV2.S vaccine versus placebo. Every receptor here comes from a person between 18 and 65 years old who received the Ad26.COV2.S COVID-19 vaccine or a placebo. Both conserved end residues are trimmed from each CDR3.

J gene	V gene	CDR3 protein
TRBJ1-5	TRBV28	ASSHRGKGHQPQH
TRBJ2-6	TRBV5-1	ASSTLRGGANVLT
TRBJ1-1	TRBV18	ASSPPGQHNTEAF
TRBJ1-2	TRBV28	AAGRESYGYT
TRBJ2-7	TRBV11-2	ASSLDWAGAVSYEQY
TRBJ1-6	TRBV7-2	ASSLEGRGNSPLH
TRBJ1-2	TRBV18	ASSPVDTLNYGYT
TRBJ2-6	TRBV19	ASSIYLFTGANVLT
TRBJ2-5	TRBV7-9	ASRTGSSGRQETQY
TRBJ2-1	TRBV9	ASSVVGTEGEQF
TRBJ1-2	TRBV4-3	ASSQDPPTGRYGYT